The 19 T cell receptor beta chains in this list originate from one sample, sequenced in a study of T cell changes during pregnancy in multiple sclerosis. The method was immunoSEQ multiplex PCR; TCRdb's version includes in-frame clones alone and lacks a portion of them. Here the sample spans roughly 49,000 clones, roughly nine tenths being singletons. This specimen was CD4+ T cells from peripheral blood mononuclear cells, taken in the second trimester of pregnancy. The receptors come from a female donor in good health, enrolled as a control in a pregnancy study.

This chain joins TRBV19 and TRBJ1-6; D might be TRBD1 (5 bases). The germline V gene encodes CDR1 LNHDA and CDR2 SQIVND (reference sequence). V was trimmed by 6 bases and J by 6 bases, leaving 9 bases between them. This CDR3 region has 13 residues. Written as DNA, the CDR3 is TGTGCCAGTAGGCGCGGGGGTAATTCACCCCTCCACTTT. It is translated as CASRRGGNSPLHF.

The V and J genes are TRBV2 and TRBJ1-2; D perhaps matches TRBD1 (6 bases). The CDR3 has 15 residues. V was clipped by 5 bases and J by 5 bases, with 18 bases between them. Germline V gives CDR1 SNHLY, CDR2 FYNNEI. CDR3 in amino acids: CASSIAGATLYGYTF. In nucleotides, the CDR3 is TGTGCCAGCAGTATCGCAGGGGCGACACTATATGGCTACACCTTC.

This sequence joins TRBV6-5 and TRBJ1-5, with D unresolved. CDR1 and CDR2 from the germline V gene are MNHEY and SVGAGI. Trimming pared 0 bases from V and 4 bases from J, leaving 10 bases between. The CDR3 is made up of 15 amino acids. The chain's CDR3 is CASSYSISGNQPQHF. CDR3 sequence (DNA): TGTGCCAGCAGTTACTCGATAAGCGGGAATCAGCCCCAGCATTTT.

This sequence joins TRBV6-6 and TRBJ1-3; the D is unclear. The germline V gene encodes CDR1 MNHNY and CDR2 SVGAGI (reference sequence). The CDR3 runs 15 residues. V lost 8 bases and J 0 bases, leaving 14 bases between the germline ends. The CDR3 spells CASYRGSPSGNTIYF. DNA for the CDR3: TGTGCCAGCTACCGAGGATCTCCCTCTGGAAACACCATATATTTT.

V is TRBV28 and J is TRBJ1-2; 9 bases align to TRBD1. The length of the CDR3 is 16 residues. Germline V gene sequence: CDR1 MDHEN, CDR2 SYDVKM. With 6 bases clipped from V and 2 bases from J, the junction kept 10 bases outside the gene matches. This chain's CDR3 is CASRTTAGQGNYGYTF. As DNA, the CDR3 is TGTGCCAGCAGGACCACTGCCGGACAGGGGAACTATGGCTACACCTTC.

The rearrangement joins TRBV29-1 to TRBJ1-2; 8 bases line up with TRBD1. Germline loops: CDR1 SQVTM, CDR2 ANQGSEA. This CDR3 region has 16 residues. With 7 bases clipped from V and 4 bases from J, the junction kept 17 bases outside the gene matches. The CDR3 loop is CSATKSTGVIGYGYTF. Here the CDR3 DNA reads TGCAGCGCCACCAAGTCGACAGGGGTTATTGGCTATGGCTACACCTTC.

This clone was detected only a few times. Written as DNA, the CDR3 is TGTGCCTGGAGTGTATTTTGGGCCAGTGATGGGCACACTGAAGCTTTCTTT. As protein: CAWSVFWASDGHTEAFF. The chain has TRBV30 and TRBJ1-1, with D hard to call. Germline-derived CDR1 and CDR2 are GTSNPN and SVGIG (reference sequence). The CDR3 is 17 amino acids. Trimming stripped 0 bases from V and 3 bases from J, with 20 bases between.

This chain links TRBV7-2 with TRBJ2-1; TRBD2 matches 8 bases. This CDR3 has 17 amino acids. Trimming cost V 1 base and J 0 bases; bases outside gene matches: 5. Germline V gene sequence: CDR1 SGHTA, CDR2 FQGNSA. CDR3 residues: CASSLDGGAPSYNEQFF. CDR3 nucleotides: TGTGCCAGCAGCTTAGACGGGGGGGCTCCCTCCTACAATGAGCAGTTCTTC. Variable domain in full (rest from reference TRBV7-2 and TRBJ2-1): GAGVSQSPSNKVTEKGKDVELRCDPISGHTALYWYRQSLGQGLEFLIYFQGNSAPDKSGLPSDRFSAERTGGSVSTLTIQRTQQEDSAVYLCASSLDGGAPSYNEQFFGPGTRLTVL.

The chain has TRBV6-1 and TRBJ1-1; D is undetermined. Per germline, CDR1 MNHNS and CDR2 SASEGT. This CDR3 is 12 amino acids long. V gave up 3 bases and J gave up 8 bases, with 10 bases separating them. In DNA form, the CDR3 reads TGTGCCAGCAGTGAGATCGTCCTAGAAGCTTTCTTT. Its translation is CASSEIVLEAFF.

V usage is TRBV9 and J usage is TRBJ1-1; D unclear. The CDR3 contains 15 residues. The germline V gene encodes CDR1 SGDLS and CDR2 YYNGEE. V dropped 0 bases and J dropped 5 bases, with 14 bases sitting between them. The CDR3 sequence is CASSVGSGRKTEAFF. CDR3 nucleotides: TGTGCCAGCAGCGTAGGGTCTGGGAGGAAGACTGAAGCTTTCTTT.

The CDR3 region is CASSSTGMAEAFF. DNA for the CDR3: TGTGCCAGCAGCTCGACAGGGATGGCTGAAGCTTTCTTT. The gene calls are TRBV5-6 and TRBJ1-1; 7 nucleotides match TRBD1. J gave up 6 bases and V 3 bases, and 5 bases lay outside the gene matches. Germline CDR1 and CDR2: SGHDT and YYEEEE. This CDR3 has 13 amino acids.

CDR3 sequence reads: CASSARLSSGQYF. The CDR3 DNA reads as TGTGCCAGCAGTGCCCGACTCTCTTCGGGGCAGTACTTC. V gene TRBV6-1 combines with J gene TRBJ2-7; D gene unclear. V gave up 4 bases and J gave up 9 bases, with 16 bases separating them. The CDR3 loop spans 13 amino acids. CDR1 MNHNS and CDR2 SASEGT come from the germline V gene.

V gene TRBV4-1 combines with J gene TRBJ1-2; D is ambiguous. Germline V CDR1 and CDR2: MGHRA, YSYEKL. V was trimmed by 4 bases and J by 4 bases, leaving 10 bases between them. The CDR3 totals 13 residues. This CDR3 reads CASSPPGLYGYTF. CDR3 DNA sequence: TGCGCCAGCAGCCCCCCGGGTCTCTATGGCTACACCTTC.

V and J are TRBV5-1 and TRBJ1-5; possibly TRBD1 for D (6 bases). V gave up 5 bases and J gave up 0 bases, with 12 bases separating them. The CDR3 has 15 amino acids. Germline lookup yields CDR1 SGHRS and CDR2 YFSETQ. The CDR3 loop is CASSRTADSNQPQHF. The CDR3 bases are TGCGCCAGCAGTCGGACAGCAGATAGCAATCAGCCCCAGCATTTT.

The table lists this clone with a few counts. This chain joins TRBV7-9 and TRBJ1-1; D is possibly TRBD1 (6 bases). The ends were cut back, 3 bases at V and 1 base at J, with 12 bases in the middle. This CDR3 region has 15 residues. The V gene's germline CDR1 is SEHNR and CDR2 FQNEAQ (reference sequence). As DNA, the CDR3 is TGTGCCAGCAGCTTCAAGGGGGTGGGGAACACTGAAGCTTTCTTT. This gives the protein CASSFKGVGNTEAFF.

The chain joins TRBV10-3 to TRBJ2-6; D is possibly TRBD2 (6 bases). Germline lookup yields CDR1 ENHRY and CDR2 SYGVKD. The CDR3 length is 15 residues. V lost 4 bases, J lost 3 bases, and 10 bases lay in between. This CDR3 reads CAISAQGLGANVLTF. Here the CDR3 DNA reads TGTGCCATCAGTGCCCAGGGACTTGGGGCCAACGTCCTGACTTTC.

The V and J genes are TRBV15 and TRBJ1-1, with D tentatively TRBD1 (5 bases). Germline values: CDR1 LNHNV, CDR2 YYDKDF (reference sequence). V was cut by 0 bases and J by 3 bases, with 20 bases left in between. CDR3 length equals 18 residues. The CDR3 region has the DNA TGTGCCACCAGCAGAGATAAGGGGACGGGGGGTGTCGACACTGAAGCTTTCTTT. It encodes CATSRDKGTGGVDTEAFF.

The rearrangement links TRBV9 to TRBJ1-6, with TRBD1 matching 9 bases. The CDR3 is 18 amino acids. In germline, CDR1 is SGDLS, CDR2 YYNGEE. V shed 0 bases and J 10 bases; nucleotides not matched to a gene: 14. The CDR3: CASSVVPAGTGLGSPLHF. The CDR3 DNA sequence: TGTGCCAGCAGCGTAGTCCCTGCCGGGACAGGGTTAGGGTCACCCCTCCACTTT.

V gene TRBV11-3 combines with J gene TRBJ1-1, with a possible D match to TRBD1 (6 bases). V lost 4 bases and J lost 0, with 18 bases in between. Looked up from germline, CDR1 is SGHNT and CDR2 is YENEEA. The CDR3 sequence is 17 residues long. As DNA, the CDR3 is TGTGCCAGCAGCTACCCCGGGACAAGGGCTTTGAACACTGAAGCTTTCTTT. Translating gives CASSYPGTRALNTEAFF.